This T cell receptor (beta chain) came from a study of response to subunit inactivated influenza vaccine. Overall study results and limits: Authors suggested seasonal influenza vaccinations each recruit few new T cells.

MiXCR, applied by TCRdb to the RT-PCR reads, yields one record per CDR3 protein. This sample has hundreds of thousands of distinct CDR3 sequences, with less than 30% found just once. Germline values: CDR1 SGHDN, CDR2 FVKESK. The CDR3 contains 15 residues. V lost 7 bases and J lost 1; bases outside the gene matches: 5. This clonotype has only a few counts. Its specificity is unknown. This chain uses TRBV14 with TRBJ2-3; 10 bases map to TRBD2. This specimen consisted of CD4+ T cells sorted from PBMCs, obtained roughly 5 days after vaccination. This TCR came from a man aged 45 to 65 who received an inactivated influenza vaccine. The CDR3 loop reads CASTRTSGRTDTQYF. CDR3 nucleotide sequence: TGTGCCAGCACCCGGACTAGCGGTCGCACAGATACGCAGTATTTT.